The 15 T cell receptor beta chains in this list originate from one sample, sequenced in a study of blood T cell repertoires in COVID-19. Using immunoSEQ multiplex PCR, the repertoire was profiled, and TCRdb retains in-frame clones only, with some absent. The table shows hundreds of thousands of clones, with about 83% occurring only once. The specimen was peripheral blood. The receptors here all came from a woman in her fifties or sixties with acute or convalescent COVID-19.

The chain is built from TRBV4-2 and TRBJ2-2; 12 nucleotides match TRBD2. Germline values: CDR1 LGHNA, CDR2 YNFKEQ. The CDR3 consists of 20 residues. With 0 bases clipped from V and 4 bases from J, the junction kept 12 bases outside the gene matches. DNA for the CDR3: TGTGCCAGCAGCCAAGATGAGAGACTAGCGGGAGAAGTCAGCACCGGGGAGCTGTTTTTT. As protein: CASSQDERLAGEVSTGELFF.

This clone came up once. The V gene is TRBV5-4, the J gene TRBJ2-2, with 8 bases fitting TRBD1. The CDR3 is made up of 15 amino acids. J gave up 1 base and V 2 bases, and 1 base lay outside the gene matches. Germline values: CDR1 SGHNT, CDR2 YYREEE (reference sequence). The CDR3 sequence: CASSFGQGNTGELFF. The CDR3, as DNA: TGTGCCAGCAGCTTTGGACAGGGGAACACCGGGGAGCTGTTTTTT.

The chain has TRBV19 and TRBJ1-6, with D hard to call. V lost 7 bases to trimming and J lost 7 bases, with 14 bases between them. CDR1 is LNHDA and CDR2 is SQIVND in the germline V gene (reference sequence). The CDR3 has 14 amino acids. CDR3 in amino acids: CASTLTGLNSPLHF. In nucleotides, the CDR3 is TGTGCCAGTACCCTCACGGGGTTAAATTCACCCCTCCACTTT.

The genes are TRBV10-3 and TRBJ2-7; no clear D. The length of the CDR3 is 14 residues. The V end was cut by 2 bases, the J end by 1 base, with 9 bases between. Germline V CDR1 and CDR2: ENHRY, SYGVKD. The CDR3 DNA is TGTGCCATCAGTGAGCCCCCCGTTTCCTACGAGCAGTACTTC. Translation: CAISEPPVSYEQYF.

This chain connects TRBV7-2 to TRBJ2-1; D perhaps matches TRBD2 (5 bases). V lost 0 bases to trimming and J lost 8 bases, with 8 bases between them. In germline, CDR1 is SGHTA, CDR2 FQGNSA. The CDR3 consists of 13 residues. The CDR3 nucleotides read TGTGCCAGCAGCTTAGCCCGGGAAGATGAGCAGTTCTTC. This translates into CASSLAREDEQFF. Full variable domain (outside the CDR3, taken from reference TRBV7-2 and TRBJ2-1): GAGVSQSPSNKVTEKGKDVELRCDPISGHTALYWYRQSLGQGLEFLIYFQGNSAPDKSGLPSDRFSAERTGGSVSTLTIQRTQQEDSAVYLCASSLAREDEQFFGPGTRLTVL.

V usage is TRBV30 and J usage is TRBJ2-3, with D tentatively TRBD1 (5 bases). Deletions cut 4 bases from V and 7 bases from J, with 18 bases between. The CDR3 loop spans 14 amino acids. Per germline, CDR1 GTSNPN and CDR2 SVGIG (reference sequence). The CDR3 sequence: CAWKRGSVGNTQYF. The CDR3 region has the DNA TGTGCCTGGAAAAGGGGCAGCGTAGGAAATACGCAGTATTTT.

In its sample, this clone was seen a few times. The chain employs TRBV29-1 and TRBJ1-1; D perhaps matches TRBD1 (5 bases). Trimming left V 8 bases short and J 11 bases short, with 15 bases between. Looked up from germline, CDR1 is SQVTM and CDR2 is ANQGSEA. The CDR3 runs to 10 residues. CDR3 DNA sequence: TGCAGCCCTCCCCAGGGCGAGGCTTTCTTT. Its protein product is CSPPQGEAFF.

The gene calls are TRBV7-2 and TRBJ2-1, with D hard to call. The CDR3 covers 12 residues. Germline CDR1 is SGHTA and CDR2 is FQGNSA. The germline V and J ends were trimmed by 5 bases and 5 bases, with 7 bases remaining between them. The CDR3: CASSQAHNEQFF. As DNA, the CDR3 is TGTGCCAGCAGCCAGGCGCACAATGAGCAGTTCTTC.

Here the CDR3 DNA reads TGCGCCAGCGGAGACGGGGCAACTAATGAAAAACTGTTTTTT. Residues: CASGDGATNEKLFF. The V and J genes are TRBV10-2 and TRBJ1-4; D is unclear. Germline-derived CDR1 and CDR2 are WSHSY and SAAADI. The CDR3 contains 14 residues. Deletions cut 8 bases from V and 0 bases from J, with 10 bases between.

The chain employs TRBV27 and TRBJ2-7; a possible D gene is TRBD2 (5 bases). V lost 0 bases and J lost 4, with 16 bases in between. This CDR3 spans 16 amino acids. Germline CDR1 and CDR2: MNHEY and SMNVEV (reference sequence). Here the CDR3 reads CASSLSPAEEVYEQYF. The CDR3 nucleotides are TGTGCCAGCAGTTTATCTCCCGCGGAGGAGGTATACGAGCAGTACTTC.

The chain is built from TRBV5-4 and TRBJ2-2; TRBD1 matches 8 bases. The CDR3 is made up of 16 amino acids. The ends lost 5 bases at V and 4 bases at J; junction bases unmatched: 10. CDR1 is SGHNT, CDR2 YYREEE, per germline (reference sequence). CDR3 DNA: TGTGCCAGCAGTCATCAGGACAGGGCCTTCACCGGGGAGCTGTTTTTT. The encoded protein is CASSHQDRAFTGELFF.

This clone was recorded once. The V gene is TRBV24-1, the J gene TRBJ2-2; 7 bases are shared with TRBD2. The junction had 2 bases not matched to a gene; V was cut back by 6 bases and J by 5 bases. Germline CDR1 KGHDR, CDR2 SFDVKD. CDR3 size: 13 residues. CDR3 sequence: CATSRGVTGELFF. The CDR3 region has the DNA TGTGCCACCAGTCGGGGGGTTACCGGGGAGCTGTTTTTT.

The gene calls are TRBV19 and TRBJ2-7; D might be TRBD2 (5 bases). Trimming cost V 7 bases and J 3 bases, with 16 bases left between them. CDR3 length: 14 residues. CDR1 is LNHDA and CDR2 is SQIVND in the germline V gene (reference sequence). CDR3 nucleotides: TGTGCCAGTAAGAGAGGGTTTGGGAGCTACGAGCAGTACTTC. Its translation: CASKRGFGSYEQYF.

This rearrangement joins TRBV5-1 to TRBJ2-3; 9 bases are shared with TRBD1. Germline loops: CDR1 SGHRS, CDR2 YFSETQ. CDR3 size: 15 residues. With V trimmed by 2 bases and J by 5 bases, 6 bases remained unmatched. The CDR3, as DNA: TGCGCCAGCAGCTTACCGGGACAGGGCGGAGATACGCAGTATTTT. Translated: CASSLPGQGGDTQYF.

Written as DNA, the CDR3 is TGTGCCAGCAGCCAAGACGGAGGACAGGGGTGGGAGACCCAGTACTTC. It is translated as CASSQDGGQGWETQYF. The V and J genes are TRBV3-1 (or the pseudogene TRBV3-2) and TRBJ2-5, with TRBD1 identical over 9 bases. Germline lookup yields CDR1 LGHDT and CDR2 YNNKEL (reference sequence). CDR3 length: 16 residues. J was trimmed by 5 bases and V by 0 bases; bases with no gene match: 7.